The 5 T cell receptor beta chains reported below all come from one sample, sequenced in a study of persistence of HIV-infected CD4 T cells. Their specific antigens are unknown. The immunoSEQ assay was version 4, run in survey mode. The assay was immunoSEQ multiplex PCR, and TCRdb's table has in-frame clones only and misses some. The data hold about 33,000 clones, with more than 75% observed a single time. Cells were stimulated with CMV-infected fibroblast lysates at around 9.1 ug/mL. CD40L/CD69 double-negative CD45RO-high memory CD4+ T cells were collected. The specimen comprised CD4+ T cells sorted from PBMCs after approximately 19-hour stimulation, sampled from a patient who received antiretroviral therapy. All receptors come from an adult woman with HIV who was CMV-seropositive.

The genes are TRBV28 and TRBJ1-2, with 7 bases lining up with TRBD1. The CDR3 loop spans 16 amino acids. V trimming: 4 bases; J trimming: 4 bases; junction bases outside the gene matches: 12. The germline gives CDR1 MDHEN, CDR2 SYDVKM. CDR3 in amino acids: CASSSPGQDRTYGYTF. CDR3 nucleotides: TGTGCCAGCAGTTCCCCGGGTCAGGACAGGACCTATGGCTACACCTTC.

V gene TRBV24-1 combines with J gene TRBJ2-7, with D possibly matching TRBD1 (6 bases). V lost 5 bases and J lost 2, with 12 bases in between. Germline CDR1 and CDR2: KGHDR and SFDVKD. The CDR3 is 14 residues long. The CDR3 here is CATSAEDSAYEQYF. The CDR3 region has the DNA TGTGCCACCAGTGCCGAGGACAGTGCCTACGAGCAGTACTTC.

The chain combines TRBV2 with TRBJ1-5; D gene unclear. The CDR3 is 13 residues long. The germline V gene has CDR1 SNHLY and CDR2 FYNNEI. V lost 2 bases and J lost 6, with 8 bases in between. CDR3 loop: CASSEFAGQPQHF. The CDR3 nucleotides read TGTGCCAGCAGTGAATTTGCTGGTCAGCCCCAGCATTTT. The variable domain in full, with the rest retrieved from reference TRBV2 and TRBJ1-5, is EPEVTQTPSHQVTQMGQEVILRCVPISNHLYFYWYRQILGQKVEFLVSFYNNEISEKSEIFDDQFSVERPDGSNFTLKIRSTKLEDSAMYFCASSEFAGQPQHFGDGTRLSIL.

The chain links TRBV10-1 to TRBJ1-2; 7 nucleotides align to TRBD1. V was pared by 7 bases and J by 13 bases, with 9 bases of the junction left unmatched. Germline V gene sequence: CDR1 WNHNN, CDR2 SYGVQD (reference sequence). This CDR3 contains 11 residues. The CDR3 sequence: CASIRQGQGTF. Written as DNA, the CDR3 is TGCGCCAGCATACGACAGGGCCAGGGCACCTTC.

The chain employs TRBV10-1 and TRBJ2-1; 14 bases are a match to TRBD2. With 9 bases clipped from V and 8 bases from J, the junction kept 6 bases outside the gene matches. Germline V lookup: CDR1 WNHNN, CDR2 SYGVQD (reference sequence). The CDR3 length is 14 residues. CDR3 nucleotides: TGCGCCAGTGGGACTAGCGGGAGCTTTGATGAGCAGTTCTTC. Translated, it gives CASGTSGSFDEQFF.